Shown below are 8 T cell receptor beta chains from a single sample sequenced in a study of blood T cell repertoires in COVID-19 (dated by TCRdb to the early 2020s). The method behind the library was the immunoSEQ multiplex PCR assay. The clones in this table, taken by TCRdb from immuneACCESS, are in-frame only. Not every clone is retained; where verified, under half of the shortfall comes from an unresolved V gene, and the cause of the rest is unknown. For this sample the table gives some 250,000 clones, of which 70% to 80% were detected only once. Around 3.2% of the sample is taken by the ten largest. Sequenced: peripheral blood. The receptor set was obtained from a woman aged 80 or over with acute or convalescent COVID-19.

Written as DNA, the CDR3 is TGTGCCAGCAGTTTCGGTTCAGGGGGAATGAACACTGAAGCTTTCTTT. Translation gives CASSFGSGGMNTEAFF. The chain uses TRBV27 and TRBJ1-1; TRBD1 agrees at 7 bases. The germline V gene has CDR1 MNHEY and CDR2 SMNVEV (reference sequence). The CDR3 contains 16 residues. V lost 3 bases and J lost 0; bases outside the gene matches: 7.

The rearrangement links TRBV12-5 to TRBJ1-5; TRBD1 aligns across 8 bases. This CDR3 comprises 16 residues. V lost 1 base, J lost 4 bases, and 6 bases stayed unmatched. CDR1 is LGHNT and CDR2 is FRNRAP in the germline V gene. DNA for the CDR3: TGTGCTAGTGGTTTGGCAGGGGGCTTAGGAAATCAGCCCCAGCATTTT. Amino acid sequence: CASGLAGGLGNQPQHF.

In the case of this clone: The identical CDR3 is also encoded by other nucleotide sequences in the sample. V gene TRBV6-5 combines with J gene TRBJ1-5, with 7 bases lining up with TRBD1. This CDR3 has 15 amino acids. Germline CDR1 is MNHEY and CDR2 is SVGAGI. The ends lost 6 bases at V and 1 base at J; junction bases unmatched: 6. CDR3 nucleotides: TGTGCCAGCAGAAGACAGGGTGGGAGCAATCAGCCCCAGCATTTT. Translating gives CASRRQGGSNQPQHF.

The V call is TRBV19, the J call TRBJ2-3; 9 nucleotides line up with TRBD2. Trimming cost V 5 bases and J 6 bases; bases outside gene matches: 9. Germline V gene data show CDR1 as LNHDA and CDR2 as SQIVND (reference sequence). This CDR3 is 15 amino acids long. This CDR3 is CASSESGTSRDTQYF. CDR3 nucleotides: TGTGCCAGTAGTGAATCCGGGACTAGCCGGGATACGCAGTATTTT.

To note about this clone: A much larger clone sits a single nucleotide away, making a read error possible. The same CDR3 also results from other DNA sequences found in this sample. The genes are TRBV3-1 (or the pseudogene TRBV3-2) and TRBJ1-1; D not certain. Trimming pared 2 bases from V and 4 bases from J, leaving 5 bases between. CDR3 length: 12 residues. The germline V gene has CDR1 LGHDT and CDR2 YNNKEL (reference sequence). The CDR3 nucleotides read TGTGCCAGCAGCCAATCCAGCACTGAAGCTTTCTTT. Translated, it gives CASSQSSTEAFF.

V is TRBV18 and J is TRBJ2-2, with 7 bases fitting TRBD1. Germline V gives CDR1 KGHSH, CDR2 LQKENI. V was pared by 6 bases and J by 5 bases, with 12 bases of the junction left unmatched. The CDR3 has 16 amino acids. This CDR3 reads CASSPTPRQGTGELFF. CDR3 in DNA: TGTGCCAGCTCGCCTACTCCGAGACAGGGTACCGGGGAGCTGTTTTTT.

J is TRBJ1-6 and V is TRBV6-1; D uncertain. CDR1 is MNHNS, CDR2 SASEGT, per germline. Trimming pared 0 bases from V and 10 bases from J, leaving 7 bases between. The CDR3 has 13 amino acids. The CDR3 nucleotides are TGTGCCAGCAGTGAAGCGGGCAACTCACCCCTCCACTTT. It encodes CASSEAGNSPLHF.

CDR3 in amino acids: CASSDSGDSRYF. The CDR3 region has the DNA TGTGCCAGCAGTGACTCGGGGGACAGCCGGTATTTT. The chain uses TRBV6-4 and TRBJ2-3, with 7 bases lining up with TRBD1. CDR1 is MRHNA, CDR2 SNTAGT, per germline. The CDR3 runs to 12 residues. V was pared by 0 bases and J by 14 bases, with 5 bases of the junction left unmatched.